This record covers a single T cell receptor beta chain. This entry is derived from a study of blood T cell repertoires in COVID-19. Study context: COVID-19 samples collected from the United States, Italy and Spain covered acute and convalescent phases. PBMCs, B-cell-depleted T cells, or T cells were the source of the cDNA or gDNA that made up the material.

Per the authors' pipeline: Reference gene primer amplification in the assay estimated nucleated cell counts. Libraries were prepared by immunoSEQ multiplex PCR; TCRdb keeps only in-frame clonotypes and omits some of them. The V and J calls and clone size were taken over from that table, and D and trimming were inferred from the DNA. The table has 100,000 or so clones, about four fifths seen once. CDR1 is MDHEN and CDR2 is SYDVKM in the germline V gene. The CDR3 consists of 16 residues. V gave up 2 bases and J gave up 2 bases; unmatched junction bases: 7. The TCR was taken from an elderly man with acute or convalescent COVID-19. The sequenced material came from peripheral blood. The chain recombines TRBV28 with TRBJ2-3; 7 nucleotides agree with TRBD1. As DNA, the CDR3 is TGTGCCAGCAGTTTAGGCGGTAGGGGGCTCACAGATACGCAGTATTTT. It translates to CASSLGGRGLTDTQYF.